A selection of T cell receptor beta chains follows, all from one sample in a study of blood T cell repertoires in COVID-19. Generated by immunoSEQ multiplex PCR, the TCRdb table keeps only in-frame clones and is missing some. The top ten clones hold 4.5% to 5.5% of a sample with about 200,000 clones, just under 85% of them seen once. Sequencing was carried out using peripheral blood. These receptors were collected from an older woman with active or convalescent COVID-19. Each CDR3 is given with its conserved first and last residue. The D gene is left open where the match is weak. Size is stated for part of the rows, as once, few or many counts, or as a class when the clone is expanded.

-,TRBV7-8,TRBJ2-5,TRBD2,CASSHQGLAGETQYF,TGTGCCAGCAGCCATCAGGGACTAGCGGGAGAGACCCAGTACTTC
-,TRBV9,TRBJ2-7,-,CASSVSPLPYEQYF,TGTGCCAGCAGCGTAAGTCCTCTACCCTACGAGCAGTACTTC
-,TRBV29-1,TRBJ2-1,TRBD1,CSVHLPDRSSYNEQFF,TGCAGCGTTCACCTCCCGGACAGGAGCTCCTACAATGAGCAGTTCTTC
few,TRBV6-5,TRBJ2-7,-,CASSYTRGSEQYF,TGTGCCAGCAGTTACACCCGAGGTTCCGAGCAGTACTTC
-,TRBV5-1,TRBJ2-5,TRBD2,CASTPLAGGGETQYF,TGCGCCAGCACCCCACTAGCGGGAGGGGGAGAGACCCAGTACTTC
-,TRBV2,TRBJ2-7,-,CASSEADPWGEGAYEQYF,TGTGCCAGCAGTGAAGCGGATCCATGGGGGGAAGGCGCCTACGAGCAGTACTTC
-,TRBV6-5,TRBJ2-3,TRBD1,CASSGRGRTDTQYF,TGTGCCAGCAGCGGCAGGGGGCGAACAGATACGCAGTATTTT
-,TRBV5-4,TRBJ1-2,-,CASSLGGSYGYTF,TGTGCCAGCAGCCTCGGAGGTTCCTATGGCTACACCTTC
few,TRBV2,TRBJ2-7,-,CASRILQGTAYEQYF,TGTGCCAGCAGGATTCTACAGGGAACGGCCTACGAGCAGTACTTC
-,TRBV24-1,TRBJ1-2,-,CATSDFSPYGYTF,TGTGCCACCAGTGATTTCAGTCCCTATGGCTACACCTTC
-,TRBV2,TRBJ2-5,TRBD2,CASTSGSLLPETQYF,TGTGCCAGCACTAGCGGGAGCCTCCTACCAGAGACCCAGTACTTC
-,TRBV27,TRBJ2-7,TRBD1,CASSYSGQGWYEQYF,TGTGCCAGCAGTTACTCGGGACAGGGGTGGTACGAGCAGTACTTC
-,TRBV14,TRBJ2-3,TRBD2,CASSQEIIPGLAGYLLRDTQYF,TGTGCCAGCAGCCAAGAGATTATACCGGGACTAGCGGGGTATCTCCTTCGGGATACGCAGTATTTT
-,TRBV30,TRBJ2-3,-,CAWSVTLGNTQYF,TGTGCCTGGAGTGTAACCCTAGGAAATACGCAGTATTTT
-,TRBV30,TRBJ1-5,-,CAWSVPSGLRHQPQHF,TGTGCCTGGAGTGTACCTTCCGGACTCAGGCATCAGCCCCAGCATTTT
-,TRBV6-6,TRBJ1-1,-,CASSYRGNTEAFF,TGTGCCAGCAGTTACAGGGGGAACACTGAAGCTTTCTTT
-,TRBV3-1/TRBV3-2,TRBJ2-5,-,CASSQVSETQYF,TGTGCCAGCAGCCAAGTAAGCGAGACCCAGTACTTC
-,TRBV13,TRBJ1-2,-,CASSFGSFYGYTF,TGTGCCAGCAGCTTCGGGTCCTTCTATGGCTACACCTTC
once,TRBV5-1,TRBJ1-4,TRBD1,CASSLLGTGNEKLFF,TGCGCCAGCAGCTTGCTTGGGACAGGAAATGAAAAACTGTTTTTT
few,TRBV28,TRBJ2-7,-,CASSLLVGLFHF,TGTGCCAGCAGTTTGCTTGTGGGACTGTTCCACTTC
once,TRBV7-9,TRBJ2-7,-,CASSPGSSSYEQYF,TGTGCCAGCAGCCCCGGGTCGAGCTCCTACGAGCAGTACTTC
-,TRBV18,TRBJ1-1,-,CASSPRGTPEAFF,TGTGCCAGCTCACCACGAGGTACGCCTGAAGCTTTCTTT
-,TRBV7-9,TRBJ2-7,-,CASSSGQSSYEQYF,TGTGCCAGCAGCTCAGGACAGTCCTCCTACGAGCAGTACTTC
once,TRBV3-1/TRBV3-2,TRBJ1-6,TRBD1,CASSPPGTGDSPLHF,TGTGCCAGCAGCCCCCCCGGGACAGGGGATTCACCCCTCCACTTT
-,TRBV29-1,TRBJ2-4,-,CSVEVVGAGIAKNIQYF,TGCAGCGTTGAAGTAGTGGGTGCGGGGATAGCCAAAAACATTCAGTACTTC
-,TRBV4-2,TRBJ2-3,-,CASSQENFSTDTQYF,TGTGCCAGCAGCCAAGAGAACTTTAGCACAGATACGCAGTATTTT
few,TRBV2,TRBJ2-3,-,CASSGGRINSDTQYF,TGTGCCAGCAGTGGGGGCAGGATTAATTCAGATACGCAGTATTTT
-,TRBV19,TRBJ1-2,TRBD1,CASSPGTGSNYGYTF,TGTGCCAGTAGTCCCGGGACAGGCTCTAACTATGGCTACACCTTC
-,TRBV7-9,TRBJ1-1,-,CASSFSNGGTEAFF,TGTGCCAGCAGTTTCTCGAATGGGGGGACTGAAGCTTTCTTT